This T cell receptor beta chain was found in a study of response to subunit inactivated influenza vaccine listed by TCRdb under 2018. The study in broad terms: To follow how T cells responded to a trivalent subunit inactivated influenza vaccine, the researchers relied on deep quantitative profiling of the T cell receptor repertoire.

Library preparation used RT-PCR. The data were produced on an Illumina HiSeq 2500. TCRdb reanalyzed the raw reads on its own, using fastp at Q25 for trimming and MiXCR for clone calling, and kept in-frame beta chains. Merged by CDR3 protein, the rows form single entries marked with the most common genes and DNA. This sample is represented by 610,000 or so distinct CDR3 sequences; about 15% of them were singletons. The leading ten clones occupy around 10% of the sample. Many counts were recorded for this clonotype. Its antigen remains undetermined. Base qualities are missing; no much larger clone stands one base away. V loses 4 bases of germline sequence and J loses 4 bases, and the interval between the two ends is 4 bases. From the germline V gene, CDR1 is SQVTM and CDR2 is ANQGSEA. The CDR3, cysteine through phenylalanine, is 10 amino acids long. Only the CDR3 DNA is retained, 30 bases long and in frame from the first base.

Overall study outcomes, separate from this receptor: The authors proposed that each seasonal influenza vaccination may bring in only a limited number of new T cells.

The sequence derives from a man aged 50 to 60 who received an inactivated influenza vaccine. Donor details come from another sample of the same person, matched by shared clones. This chain is built from TRBV29-1 and TRBJ2-5; no confident D gene assignment can be made. The specimen was PBMCs from blood, collected less than 13 days after vaccination. The DNA sequence follows: TGCAGCGTTGTCGGAGAGACCCAGTACTTC. It specifies CSVVGETQYF. This CDR3, with the reference TRBV29-1 and TRBJ2-5 proteins standing in past its ends, gives the full variable domain SAVISQKPSRDICQRGTSLTIQCQVDSQVTMMFWYRQQPGQSLTLIATANQGSEATYESGFVIDKFPISRPNLTFSTLTVSNMSPEDSSIYLCSVVGETQYFGPGTRLLVL.